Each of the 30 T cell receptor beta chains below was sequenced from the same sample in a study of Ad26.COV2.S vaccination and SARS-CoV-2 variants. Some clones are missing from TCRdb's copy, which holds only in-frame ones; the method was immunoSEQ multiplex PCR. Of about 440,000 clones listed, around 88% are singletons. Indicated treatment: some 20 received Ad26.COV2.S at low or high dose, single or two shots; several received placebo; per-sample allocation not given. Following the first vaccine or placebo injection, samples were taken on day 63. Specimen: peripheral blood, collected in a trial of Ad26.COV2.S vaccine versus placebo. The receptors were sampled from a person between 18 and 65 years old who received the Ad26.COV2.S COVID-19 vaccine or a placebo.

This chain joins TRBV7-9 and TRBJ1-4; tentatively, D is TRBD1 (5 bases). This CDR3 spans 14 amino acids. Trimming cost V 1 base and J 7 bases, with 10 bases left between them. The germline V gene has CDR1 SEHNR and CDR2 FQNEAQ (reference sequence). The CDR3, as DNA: TGTGCCAGCAGCTTAGGGGGCTTTAGTGAAAAACTGTTTTTT. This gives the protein CASSLGGFSEKLFF.

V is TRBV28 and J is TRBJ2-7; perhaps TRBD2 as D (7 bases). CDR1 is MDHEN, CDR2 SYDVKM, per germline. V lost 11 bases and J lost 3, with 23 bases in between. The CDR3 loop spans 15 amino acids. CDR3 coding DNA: TGTGCCCCCCGTTGGGGGGGCCCCCCGCTCTACGAGCAGTACTTC. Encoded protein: CAPRWGGPPLYEQYF.

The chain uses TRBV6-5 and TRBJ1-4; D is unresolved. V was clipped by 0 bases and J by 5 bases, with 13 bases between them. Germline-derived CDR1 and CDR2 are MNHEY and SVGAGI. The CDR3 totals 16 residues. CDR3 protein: CASSYSAGGGNEKLFF. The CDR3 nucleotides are TGTGCCAGCAGTTACTCGGCCGGCGGCGGGAATGAAAAACTGTTTTTT.

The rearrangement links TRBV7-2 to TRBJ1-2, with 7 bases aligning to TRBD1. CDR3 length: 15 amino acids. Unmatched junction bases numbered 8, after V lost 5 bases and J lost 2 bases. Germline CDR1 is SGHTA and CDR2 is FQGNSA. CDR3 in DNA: TGTGCCAGCAGCCCCACCGGGACAGCAAACTATGGCTACACCTTC. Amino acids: CASSPTGTANYGYTF.

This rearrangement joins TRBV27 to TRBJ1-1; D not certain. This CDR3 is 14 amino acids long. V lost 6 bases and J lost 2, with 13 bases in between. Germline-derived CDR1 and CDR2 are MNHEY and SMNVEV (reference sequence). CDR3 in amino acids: CASRPALANTEAFF. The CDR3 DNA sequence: TGTGCCAGCAGGCCCGCCTTGGCAAACACTGAAGCTTTCTTT.

The CDR3 DNA follows: TGTGCCATCAGTGAGACCACAGATACGCAGTATTTT. Protein: CAISETTDTQYF. The chain recombines TRBV10-3 with TRBJ2-3; D gene unclear. CDR3 length: 12 amino acids. V shed 2 bases and J shed 2 bases, with 2 bases lying between them. The germline V gene encodes CDR1 ENHRY and CDR2 SYGVKD.

The CDR3 region is CASSITSTDTQYF. CDR3 DNA sequence: TGTGCCAGCAGTATAACTAGCACAGATACGCAGTATTTT. The rearrangement links TRBV6-4 to TRBJ2-3; D is unresolved. The CDR3 loop spans 13 amino acids. The germline CDR1 and CDR2 sequences are MRHNA and SNTAGT. Deletions cut 5 bases from V and 0 bases from J, with 6 bases between.

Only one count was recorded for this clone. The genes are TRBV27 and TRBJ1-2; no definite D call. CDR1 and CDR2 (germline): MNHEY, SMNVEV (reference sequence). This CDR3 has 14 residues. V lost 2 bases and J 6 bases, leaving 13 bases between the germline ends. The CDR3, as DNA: TGTGCCAGCAGTTTAGGGCCTCGCCCGAATGGCTACACCTTC. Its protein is CASSLGPRPNGYTF.

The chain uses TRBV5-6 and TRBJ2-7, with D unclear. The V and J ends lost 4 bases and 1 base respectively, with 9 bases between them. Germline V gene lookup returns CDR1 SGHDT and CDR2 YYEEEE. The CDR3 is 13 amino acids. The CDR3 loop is CASSLQNSYEQYF. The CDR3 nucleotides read TGTGCCAGCAGCCTACAGAATTCCTACGAGCAGTACTTC.

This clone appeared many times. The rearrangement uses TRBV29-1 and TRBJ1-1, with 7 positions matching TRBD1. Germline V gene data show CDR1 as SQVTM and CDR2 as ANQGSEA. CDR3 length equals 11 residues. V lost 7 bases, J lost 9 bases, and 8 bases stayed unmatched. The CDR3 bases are TGCAGCGGGGGACAGACGGGCCAAGCTTTCTTT. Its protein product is CSGGQTGQAFF.

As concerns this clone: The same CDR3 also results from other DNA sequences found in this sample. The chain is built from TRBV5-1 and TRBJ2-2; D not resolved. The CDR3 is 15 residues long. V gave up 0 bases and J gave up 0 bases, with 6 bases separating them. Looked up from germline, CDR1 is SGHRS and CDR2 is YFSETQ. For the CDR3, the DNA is TGCGCCAGCAGCTTGGAGGTAGCGAACACCGGGGAGCTGTTTTTT. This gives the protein CASSLEVANTGELFF.

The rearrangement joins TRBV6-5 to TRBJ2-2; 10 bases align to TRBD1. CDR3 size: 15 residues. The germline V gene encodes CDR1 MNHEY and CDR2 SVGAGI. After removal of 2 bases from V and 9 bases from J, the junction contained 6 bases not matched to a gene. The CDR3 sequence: CASSYGVTGGRELFF. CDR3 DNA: TGTGCCAGCAGTTACGGGGTGACAGGGGGCCGGGAGCTGTTTTTT.

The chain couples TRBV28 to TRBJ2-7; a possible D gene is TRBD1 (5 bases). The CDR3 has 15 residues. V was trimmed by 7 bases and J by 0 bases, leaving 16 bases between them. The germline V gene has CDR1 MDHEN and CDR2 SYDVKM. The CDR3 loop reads CASNPPGLHSYEQYF. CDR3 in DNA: TGTGCCAGCAACCCACCAGGGCTCCACTCCTACGAGCAGTACTTC. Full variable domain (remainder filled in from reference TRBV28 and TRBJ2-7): DVKVTQSSRYLVKRTGEKVFLECVQDMDHENMFWYRQDPGLGLRLIYFSYDVKMKEKGDIPEGYSVSREKKERFSLILESASTNQTSMYLCASNPPGLHSYEQYFGPGTRLTVT.

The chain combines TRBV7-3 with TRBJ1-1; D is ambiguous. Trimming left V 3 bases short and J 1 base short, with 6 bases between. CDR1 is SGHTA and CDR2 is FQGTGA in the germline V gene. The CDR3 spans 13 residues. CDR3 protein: CASSFGPNTEAFF. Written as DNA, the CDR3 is TGTGCCAGCAGCTTCGGACCGAACACTGAAGCTTTCTTT.

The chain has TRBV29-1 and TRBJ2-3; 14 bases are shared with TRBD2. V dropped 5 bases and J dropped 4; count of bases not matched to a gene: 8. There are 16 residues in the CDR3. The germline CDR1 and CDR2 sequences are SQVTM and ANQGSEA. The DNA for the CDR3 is TGCAGCGTTCGACTAGCGGGAGGGTCCTGGCCAGATACGCAGTATTTT. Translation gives CSVRLAGGSWPDTQYF.

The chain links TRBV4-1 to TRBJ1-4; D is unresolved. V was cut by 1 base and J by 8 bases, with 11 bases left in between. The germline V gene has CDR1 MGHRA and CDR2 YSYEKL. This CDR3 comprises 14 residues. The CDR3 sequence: CASSQAGVREKLFF. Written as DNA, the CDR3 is TGCGCCAGCAGCCAAGCCGGGGTCAGAGAAAAACTGTTTTTT.

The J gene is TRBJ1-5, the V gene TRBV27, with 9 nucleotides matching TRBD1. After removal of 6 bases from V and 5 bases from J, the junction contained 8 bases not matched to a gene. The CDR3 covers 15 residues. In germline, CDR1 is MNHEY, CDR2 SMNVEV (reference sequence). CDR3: CASSQTGGEYQPQHF. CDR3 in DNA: TGTGCCAGCAGCCAAACAGGGGGCGAGTATCAGCCCCAGCATTTT.

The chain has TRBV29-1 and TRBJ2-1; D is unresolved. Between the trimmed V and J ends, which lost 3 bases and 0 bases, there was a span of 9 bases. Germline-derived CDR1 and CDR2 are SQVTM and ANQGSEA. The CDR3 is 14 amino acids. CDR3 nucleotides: TGCAGCGTTGATCGGATGAGCTCCTACAATGAGCAGTTCTTC. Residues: CSVDRMSSYNEQFF.

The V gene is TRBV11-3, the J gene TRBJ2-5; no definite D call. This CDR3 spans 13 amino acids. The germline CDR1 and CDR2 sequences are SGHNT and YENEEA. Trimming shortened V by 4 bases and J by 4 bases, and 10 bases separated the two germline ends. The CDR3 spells CASSYSPGETQYF. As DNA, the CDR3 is TGTGCCAGCAGCTATTCCCCCGGAGAGACCCAGTACTTC.

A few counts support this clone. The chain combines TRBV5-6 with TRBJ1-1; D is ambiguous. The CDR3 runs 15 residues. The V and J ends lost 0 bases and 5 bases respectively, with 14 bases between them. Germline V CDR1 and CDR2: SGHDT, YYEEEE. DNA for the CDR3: TGTGCCAGCAGCTTGGCCGCTAGTGGGGAAACTGAAGCTTTCTTT. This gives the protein CASSLAASGETEAFF.

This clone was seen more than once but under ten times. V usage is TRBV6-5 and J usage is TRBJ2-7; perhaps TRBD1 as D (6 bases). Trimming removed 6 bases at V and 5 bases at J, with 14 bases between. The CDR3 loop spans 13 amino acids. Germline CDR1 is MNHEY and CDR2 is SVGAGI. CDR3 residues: CASSGFRGHEQYF. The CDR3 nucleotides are TGTGCCAGCAGCGGCTTCAGGGGTCACGAGCAGTACTTC.

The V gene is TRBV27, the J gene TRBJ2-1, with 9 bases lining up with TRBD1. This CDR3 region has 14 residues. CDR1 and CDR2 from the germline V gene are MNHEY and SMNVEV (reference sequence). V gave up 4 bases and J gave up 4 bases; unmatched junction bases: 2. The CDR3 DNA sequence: TGTGCCAGCAGTTCGGGACAGGGATACAATGAGCAGTTCTTC. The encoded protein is CASSSGQGYNEQFF.

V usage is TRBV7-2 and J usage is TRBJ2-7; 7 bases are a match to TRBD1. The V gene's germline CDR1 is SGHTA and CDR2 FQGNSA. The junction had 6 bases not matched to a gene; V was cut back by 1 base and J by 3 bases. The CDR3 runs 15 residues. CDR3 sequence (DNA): TGTGCCAGCAGCTTAGTCGGGACAGCTTACTACGAGCAGTACTTC. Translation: CASSLVGTAYYEQYF.

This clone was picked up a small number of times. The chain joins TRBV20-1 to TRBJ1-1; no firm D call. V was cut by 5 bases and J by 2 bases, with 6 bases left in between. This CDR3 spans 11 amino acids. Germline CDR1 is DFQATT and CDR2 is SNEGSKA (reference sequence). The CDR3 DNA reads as TGCAGTGCTCCGCATAACACTGAAGCTTTCTTT. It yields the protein CSAPHNTEAFF.

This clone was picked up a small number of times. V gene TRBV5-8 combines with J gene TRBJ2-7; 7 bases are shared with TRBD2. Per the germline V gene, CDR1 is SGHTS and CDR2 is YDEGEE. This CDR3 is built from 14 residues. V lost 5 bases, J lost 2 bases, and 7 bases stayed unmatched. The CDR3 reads CASRKAGFAYEQYF. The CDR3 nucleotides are TGTGCCAGCAGAAAAGCGGGGTTCGCCTACGAGCAGTACTTC.

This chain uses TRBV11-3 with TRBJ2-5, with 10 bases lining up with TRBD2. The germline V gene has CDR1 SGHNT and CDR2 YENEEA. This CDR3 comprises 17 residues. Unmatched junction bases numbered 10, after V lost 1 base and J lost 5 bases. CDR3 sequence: CASSLGSLAGVGETQYF. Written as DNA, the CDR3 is TGTGCCAGCAGCTTAGGTTCGCTAGCGGGAGTGGGCGAGACCCAGTACTTC.

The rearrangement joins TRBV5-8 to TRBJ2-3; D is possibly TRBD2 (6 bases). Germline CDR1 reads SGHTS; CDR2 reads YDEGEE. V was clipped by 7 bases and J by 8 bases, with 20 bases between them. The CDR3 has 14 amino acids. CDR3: CASGEGGTRGTQYF. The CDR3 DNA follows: TGTGCCAGCGGTGAGGGAGGCACGAGGGGTACGCAGTATTTT.

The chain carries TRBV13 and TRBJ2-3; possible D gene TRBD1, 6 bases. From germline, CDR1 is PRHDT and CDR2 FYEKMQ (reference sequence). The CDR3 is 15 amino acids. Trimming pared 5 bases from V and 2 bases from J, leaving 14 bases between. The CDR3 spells CASSLDTGNTDTQYF. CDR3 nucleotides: TGTGCCAGCAGCCTTGACACAGGGAACACAGATACGCAGTATTTT.

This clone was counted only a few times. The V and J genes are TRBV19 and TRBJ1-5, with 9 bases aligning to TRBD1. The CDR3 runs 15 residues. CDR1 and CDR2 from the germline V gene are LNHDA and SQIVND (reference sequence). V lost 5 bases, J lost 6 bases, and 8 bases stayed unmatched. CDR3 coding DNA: TGTGCCAGTAGTCAACAGGGGGCAGGGAGTCAGCCCCAGCATTTT. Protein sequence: CASSQQGAGSQPQHF. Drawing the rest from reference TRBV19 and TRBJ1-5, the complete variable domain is DGGITQSPKYLFRKEGQNVTLSCEQNLNHDAMYWYRQDPGQGLRLIYYSQIVNDFQKGDIAEGYSVSREKKESFPLTVTSAQKNPTAFYLCASSQQGAGSQPQHFGDGTRLSIL.

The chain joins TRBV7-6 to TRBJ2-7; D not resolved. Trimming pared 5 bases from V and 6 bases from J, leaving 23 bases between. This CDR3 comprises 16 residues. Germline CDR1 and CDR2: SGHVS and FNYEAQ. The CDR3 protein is CASSPLSVNRRPEQYF. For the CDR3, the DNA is TGTGCCAGCAGCCCGCTTAGTGTTAACCGGCGTCCCGAGCAGTACTTC.